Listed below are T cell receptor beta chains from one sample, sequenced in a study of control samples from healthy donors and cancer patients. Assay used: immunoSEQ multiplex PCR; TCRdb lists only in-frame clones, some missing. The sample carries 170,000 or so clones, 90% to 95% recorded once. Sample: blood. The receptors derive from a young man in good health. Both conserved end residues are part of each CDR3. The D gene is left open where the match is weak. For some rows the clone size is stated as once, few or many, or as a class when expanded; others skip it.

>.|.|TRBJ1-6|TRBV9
CASSPTRTGASNSPLHF
TGTGCCAGCAGCCCCACCCGGACGGGCGCCTCGAATTCACCCCTCCACTTT
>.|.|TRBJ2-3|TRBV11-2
CASSLGWGGGTDTQYF
TGTGCCAGCAGCTTAGGATGGGGGGGCGGCACAGATACGCAGTATTTT
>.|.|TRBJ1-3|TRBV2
CASEQQTDSGNTIYF
TGTGCCAGCGAACAGCAAACCGACTCTGGAAACACCATATATTTT
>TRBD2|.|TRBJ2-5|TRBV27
CASARGGQAQYF
TGTGCCAGCGCTCGGGGGGGCCAGGCCCAGTACTTC
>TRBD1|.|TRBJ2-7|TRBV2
CASSVRGTGFYEQYF
TGTGCCAGCAGTGTACGCGGGACAGGGTTTTACGAGCAGTACTTC
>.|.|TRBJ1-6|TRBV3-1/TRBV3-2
CASSLNRDTSSPLHF
TGTGCCAGCAGCCTCAACCGGGACACAAGTTCACCCCTCCACTTT
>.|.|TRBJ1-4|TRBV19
CASVGQLQFELFF
TGTGCCAGCGTCGGACAGCTCCAGTTTGAACTGTTTTTT
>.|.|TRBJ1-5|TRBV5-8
CASSFREGRASNQPQHF
TGTGCCAGCAGCTTTAGGGAGGGGAGGGCCAGCAATCAGCCCCAGCATTTT
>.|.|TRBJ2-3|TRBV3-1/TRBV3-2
CASTWGATDTQYF
TGTGCCAGTACATGGGGGGCCACAGATACGCAGTATTTT
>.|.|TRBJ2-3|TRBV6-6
CASSSQGTDTQYF
TGTGCCAGCAGTTCGCAGGGTACAGATACGCAGTATTTT
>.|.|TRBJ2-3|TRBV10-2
CASSESEGWRGTQYF
TGCGCCAGCAGTGAGTCAGAAGGGTGGCGGGGTACGCAGTATTTT
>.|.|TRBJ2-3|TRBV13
CASSLMSSYTQYF
TGTGCCAGCAGCTTAATGTCCAGTTATACGCAGTATTTT
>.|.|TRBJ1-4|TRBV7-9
CASTRSGGKLFF
TGTGCCAGCACCCGCTCCGGGGGAAAACTGTTTTTT
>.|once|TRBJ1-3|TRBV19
CASGGRGSSGNTIYF
TGTGCCAGTGGGGGTCGAGGCAGCTCTGGAAACACCATATATTTT
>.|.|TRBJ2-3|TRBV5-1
CASSWRMTGTDTQYF
TGCGCCAGCAGCTGGAGGATGACAGGCACAGATACGCAGTATTTT
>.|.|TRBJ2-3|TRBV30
CAWSRQGRSSDTQYF
TGTGCCTGGAGTCGCCAGGGTCGTTCGTCAGATACGCAGTATTTT
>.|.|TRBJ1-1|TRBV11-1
CASSLYTEAFF
TGTGCCAGCAGCTTGTACACTGAAGCTTTCTTT
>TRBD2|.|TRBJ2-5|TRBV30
CAWNRLAGGPQETQYF
TGTGCCTGGAACCGACTAGCGGGGGGACCCCAAGAGACCCAGTACTTC
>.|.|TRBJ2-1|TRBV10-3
CAISVQNNEQFF
TGTGCCATCAGTGTGCAGAACAATGAGCAGTTCTTC
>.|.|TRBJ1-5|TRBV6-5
CASSSRDPRVNQPQHF
TGTGCCAGCAGTTCGCGGGACCCCCGGGTCAATCAGCCCCAGCATTTT
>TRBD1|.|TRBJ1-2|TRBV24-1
CATSDRDRGAYGYTF
TGTGCCACCAGTGACCGGGACAGGGGCGCCTATGGCTACACCTTC
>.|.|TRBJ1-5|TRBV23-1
CASSHSDRINQPQHF
TGCGCCAGCAGTCACTCCGACAGGATCAATCAGCCCCAGCATTTT
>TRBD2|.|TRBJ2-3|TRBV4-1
CASSLAGGPGGDTQYF
TGCGCCAGCAGCCTAGCGGGGGGGCCAGGGGGAGATACGCAGTATTTT